A single sample is the source of the 8 T cell receptor beta chains below, sequenced in a study of shared clonotypes between healthy human individuals. Using immunoSEQ multiplex PCR, the repertoire was profiled, and TCRdb retains in-frame clones only, with some absent. This table has about 2 million clones, roughly 94% appearing once. Sequenced input: naive CD4+ T cells sorted from blood. Subset described: CD45RA+ positively selected. The receptors were sampled from a man younger than 35 in good health.

The rearrangement links TRBV2 to TRBJ2-1, with D unresolved. Between the trimmed V and J ends, which lost 6 bases and 12 bases, there was a span of 21 bases. The CDR3 runs to 14 residues. Germline-derived CDR1 and CDR2 are SNHLY and FYNNEI. CDR3 nucleotides: TGTGCCAGCAGGCTTGCTCCTACTGTCAGTGTGCAGTTCTTC. As protein: CASRLAPTVSVQFF.

The chain links TRBV9 to TRBJ2-1, with D uncertain. Per the germline V gene, CDR1 is SGDLS and CDR2 is YYNGEE. The CDR3 loop spans 15 amino acids. Trimming cost V 1 base and J 4 bases, with 12 bases left between them. This chain's CDR3 is CASSVSWSGYNEQFF. CDR3 bases: TGTGCCAGCAGCGTATCCTGGTCGGGTTACAATGAGCAGTTCTTC.

CDR3 coding DNA: TGTGCCAGCAGTCGGGGGGGTAACTATGGCTACACCTTC. This translates into CASSRGGNYGYTF. The chain is built from TRBV25-1 and TRBJ1-2, with D perhaps matching TRBD1 (5 bases). The CDR3 length is 13 residues. With 5 bases removed from V and 1 base from J, the gap between germline ends came to 8 bases. Germline V gives CDR1 MGHDK, CDR2 SYGVNS.

The chain joins TRBV19 to TRBJ2-1, with D possibly matching TRBD1 (6 bases). V was cut by 4 bases and J by 6 bases, with 10 bases left in between. CDR3 length: 13 residues. CDR1 is LNHDA, CDR2 SQIVND, per germline (reference sequence). This CDR3 reads CASSRAGVNEQFF. CDR3 coding DNA: TGTGCCAGTAGTAGAGCAGGGGTCAATGAGCAGTTCTTC.

The rearrangement links TRBV5-8 to TRBJ2-2; the D is unclear. Trimming cost V 2 bases and J 6 bases, with 14 bases left between them. Germline CDR1 is SGHTS and CDR2 is YDEGEE. This CDR3 has 15 amino acids. CDR3 coding DNA: TGTGCCAGCAGCTTCCCCGCCCCTGGCGCCGGGGAGCTGTTTTTT. Translation gives CASSFPAPGAGELFF.

The V and J genes are TRBV19 and TRBJ1-2; D unresolved. The CDR3 sequence is 14 residues long. Trimming removed 10 bases from V and 4 bases from J, with 19 bases in between. Germline lookup yields CDR1 LNHDA and CDR2 SQIVND (reference sequence). The CDR3 DNA follows: TGTGCCACCCCCTCTACAGCCTCCCCCTATGGCTACACCTTC. It codes for CATPSTASPYGYTF.

V gene TRBV6-5 combines with J gene TRBJ2-2; 10 bases are a match to TRBD2. The CDR3 loop spans 16 amino acids. Per the germline V gene, CDR1 is MNHEY and CDR2 is SVGAGI. Germline trimming cut 4 bases from V and 4 bases from J; bases unmatched to any gene: 6. DNA for the CDR3: TGTGCCAGCAGTTCCCTAGCGGGAGTCTCCACCGGGGAGCTGTTTTTT. Its translation is CASSSLAGVSTGELFF.

The chain links TRBV11-1 to TRBJ2-1; maybe TRBD1 (6 bases). V shed 1 base and J shed 0 bases, with 13 bases lying between them. The CDR3 loop spans 17 amino acids. The germline CDR1 and CDR2 sequences are SGHAT and FQDESV (reference sequence). The CDR3 region has the DNA TGTGCCAGCAGCTTAGTTGGATGGGGGCTCTCCTACAATGAGCAGTTCTTC. Amino acid sequence: CASSLVGWGLSYNEQFF.